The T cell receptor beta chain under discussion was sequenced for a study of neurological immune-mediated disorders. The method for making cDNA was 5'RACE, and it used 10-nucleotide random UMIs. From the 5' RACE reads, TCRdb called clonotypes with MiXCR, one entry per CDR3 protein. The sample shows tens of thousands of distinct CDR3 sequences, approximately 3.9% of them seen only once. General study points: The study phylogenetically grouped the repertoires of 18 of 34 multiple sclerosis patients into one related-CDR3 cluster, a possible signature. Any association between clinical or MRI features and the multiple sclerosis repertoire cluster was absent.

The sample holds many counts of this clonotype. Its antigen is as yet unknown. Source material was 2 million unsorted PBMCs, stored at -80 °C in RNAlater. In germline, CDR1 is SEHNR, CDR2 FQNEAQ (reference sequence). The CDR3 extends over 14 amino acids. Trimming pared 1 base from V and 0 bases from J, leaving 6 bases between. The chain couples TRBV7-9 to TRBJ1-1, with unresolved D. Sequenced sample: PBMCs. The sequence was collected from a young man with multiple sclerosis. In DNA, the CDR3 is TGTGCCAGCAGCTTAGACGGGCTGAACACTGAAGCTTTCTTT. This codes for CASSLDGLNTEAFF. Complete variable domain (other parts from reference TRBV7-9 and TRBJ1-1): DTGVSQNPRHKITKRGQNVTFRCDPISEHNRLYWYRQTLGQGPEFLTYFQNEAQLEKSRLLSDRFSAERPKGSFSTLEIQRTEQGDSAMYLCASSLDGLNTEAFFGQGTRLTVV.